A selection of T cell receptor beta chains follows, all from one sample in a study of PD-1 blockade in classical Hodgkin lymphoma. Data came from immunoSEQ multiplex PCR; TCRdb stores just in-frame clones and leaves some out. The table has 20,000 to 25,000 clones, 90% to 95% seen once; the top ten hold 5% to 6.5%. What was sequenced was peripheral blood mononuclear cells (PBMCs). These TCRs come from a human donor with classical Hodgkin lymphoma. Each CDR3 is given with its conserved first and last residue. A D gene is named only where the DNA matches it firmly. Expanded clones get a size class; other rows say once, few or many, or leave the size out.

>TRBJ1-2|TRBV28|TRBD1|-
CASSSPGQGAVNYGYTF
TGTGCCAGCAGTTCACCGGGACAGGGGGCGGTAAACTATGGCTACACCTTC
>TRBJ2-5|TRBV2|-|-
CASKWYQETQYF
TGTGCCAGCAAATGGTATCAAGAGACCCAGTACTTC
>TRBJ2-2|TRBV7-3|TRBD1|-
CASLRGPGGELFF
TGTGCCAGCCTCAGGGGGCCGGGCGGGGAGCTGTTTTTT
>TRBJ2-3|TRBV2|TRBD2|-
CASGSSGYTDTQYF
TGTGCCAGCGGTTCTAGCGGGTACACAGATACGCAGTATTTT
>TRBJ2-7|TRBV10-3|-|-
CAISESTVDRGFYEQYF
TGTGCCATCAGTGAGTCGACGGTTGATAGGGGCTTCTACGAGCAGTACTTC
>TRBJ2-4|TRBV5-1|-|-
CASSLATLTGAPITKNIQYF
TGCGCTAGCAGCTTGGCCACCTTGACGGGGGCGCCAATCACCAAAAACATTCAGTACTTC
>TRBJ2-1|TRBV4-3|TRBD1|-
CAGSQEAGTGFDEQFF
TGCGCCGGCAGCCAAGAAGCCGGGACAGGGTTTGATGAGCAGTTCTTC
>TRBJ1-4|TRBV5-1|-|-
CASSLSQGNEKLFF
TGCGCCAGCAGCTTGTCGCAGGGGAATGAAAAACTGTTTTTT
>TRBJ2-5|TRBV5-6|-|-
CASSHGLPQETQYF
TGTGCCAGCAGCCACGGACTACCCCAAGAGACCCAGTACTTC
>TRBJ1-2|TRBV21-1|-|-
CASRFNIGRVDREGGYTF
TGTGCCAGCAGATTTAATATTGGCCGGGTTGACAGGGAGGGCGGCTACACCTTC
>TRBJ1-2|TRBV27|TRBD1|once
CASNKLGTDAYYGYTF
TGTGCCAGCAATAAACTGGGGACAGATGCTTACTATGGCTACACCTTC
>TRBJ2-3|TRBV5-4|TRBD2|-
CASSLGLAGTDTQYF
TGCGCCAGCAGCTTGGGGCTAGCGGGGACAGATACGCAGTATTTT
>TRBJ2-1|TRBV13|TRBD1|-
CASSKGQGGMNEQFF
TGTGCCAGCAGCAAAGGACAGGGTGGAATGAATGAGCAGTTCTTC
>TRBJ2-7|TRBV13|-|once
CASSPPRISYEQYF
TGTGCCAGCAGCCCCCCCCGGATCTCCTACGAGCAGTACTTC
>TRBJ2-2|TRBV4-2|TRBD1|few
CASSQDGPGTDTQLRYTGELFF
TGTGCCAGCAGCCAAGATGGTCCTGGGACAGATACGCAACTGCGCTACACCGGGGAGCTGTTTTTT
>TRBJ2-3|TRBV11-3|-|-
CASSLDLGDHSYRVSDTQYF
TGTGCCAGCAGCTTAGATCTGGGAGATCATTCCTATCGGGTGTCAGATACGCAGTATTTT
>TRBJ1-4|TRBV11-2|TRBD1|once
CASSFGQGAVFTAEKLFF
TGTGCCAGCAGCTTCGGACAGGGGGCAGTCTTCACGGCTGAAAAACTGTTTTTT
>TRBJ1-6|TRBV5-4|-|-
CASSWGLTPLNSPLHF
TGTGCCAGCAGCTGGGGACTGACCCCGCTGAATTCACCCCTCCACTTT
>TRBJ2-7|TRBV11-2|TRBD2|-
CASSLDPSGAIYEQYF
TGTGCCAGCAGCTTAGACCCTAGCGGGGCCATATACGAGCAGTACTTC
>TRBJ2-7|TRBV19|TRBD1|-
CASSRVTGTANSYEQYF
TGTGCCAGTAGTCGGGTCACCGGGACAGCGAACTCCTACGAGCAGTACTTC
>TRBJ2-1|TRBV2|TRBD2|-
CASRGTSGAYNEQFF
TGTGCCAGCAGAGGGACTAGCGGGGCCTACAATGAGCAGTTCTTC
>TRBJ1-1|TRBV4-3|-|-
CASSLDGLNTEAFF
TGCGCCAGCAGCCTGGATGGCCTGAACACTGAAGCTTTCTTT
>TRBJ2-1|TRBV5-1|TRBD1|-
CASSPGQGGYNEQFF
TGCGCCAGCAGCCCGGGACAGGGAGGTTACAATGAGCAGTTCTTC
>TRBJ1-1|TRBV4-1|-|-
CASSQEYRLNTEAFF
TGCGCCAGCAGCCAAGAATACCGTCTGAACACTGAAGCTTTCTTT
>TRBJ2-7|TRBV7-2|TRBD2|-
CASSLVRTSEGYEQYF
TGTGCCAGCAGCTTAGTTAGGACTAGCGAGGGCTACGAGCAGTACTTC
>TRBJ1-1|TRBV5-4|-|-
CASSFRGTEAFF
TGTGCCAGCAGCTTCCGGGGAACTGAAGCTTTCTTT
>TRBJ1-1|TRBV6-1|-|-
CASSLFPEDTEAFF
TGTGCCAGCAGTCTCTTTCCGGAGGACACTGAAGCTTTCTTT
>TRBJ1-2|TRBV5-4|TRBD1|-
CASSRPAGGGYGYTF
TGTGCCAGCAGCCGCCCCGCAGGGGGCGGCTATGGCTACACCTTC
>TRBJ2-1|TRBV7-7|TRBD2|-
CASSLAPLAGAYNEQFF
TGTGCCAGCAGCTTAGCCCCGCTAGCGGGGGCCTACAATGAGCAGTTCTTC
>TRBJ2-1|TRBV25-1|TRBD2|-
CASSDPTSGYNEQFF
TGTGCCAGCAGTGATCCGACTAGCGGATACAATGAGCAGTTCTTC
>TRBJ1-2|TRBV6-1|-|-
CASSPRQANYGYTF
TGTGCCAGCAGTCCCCGACAGGCTAACTATGGCTACACCTTC
>TRBJ1-2|TRBV5-5|-|-
CASSTGMGGYTF
TGTGCCAGCAGTACAGGGATGGGTGGCTACACCTTC
>TRBJ1-1|TRBV5-4|-|-
CASSLHRNTEAFF
TGTGCCAGCAGCTTGCACAGGAACACTGAAGCTTTCTTT
>TRBJ2-7|TRBV11-2|TRBD2|-
CASSLAPPSGGAHEQYF
TGTGCCAGCAGCTTAGCCCCCCCTAGCGGGGGGGCCCACGAGCAGTACTTC
>TRBJ1-5|TRBV6-6|TRBD1|-
CASRGTGGDQPQHF
TGTGCCAGCAGGGGGACAGGGGGGGATCAGCCCCAGCATTTT
>TRBJ2-5|TRBV5-1|-|-
CASSPYDRVADTQYF
TGCGCCAGCAGCCCCTATGATAGGGTCGCAGATACCCAGTACTTC
>TRBJ2-5|TRBV5-5|TRBD2|once
CASLAGGGSQETQYF
TGTGCCAGCTTGGCGGGCGGGGGGTCCCAAGAGACCCAGTACTTC
>TRBJ2-5|TRBV4-1|-|-
CASSQDGGPGETQYF
TGCGCCAGCAGCCAAGATGGAGGGCCCGGAGAGACCCAGTACTTC
>TRBJ1-3|TRBV9|TRBD1|-
CASSVNPQGANRRGNTIYF
TGTGCCAGCAGCGTAAACCCACAGGGGGCGAATCGTCGAGGAAACACCATATATTTT
>TRBJ1-1|TRBV6-4|-|-
CASSDSNGGAFF
TGTGCCAGCAGTGACTCGAACGGGGGAGCTTTCTTT
>TRBJ2-5|TRBV18|-|-
CASSPIGGSRETQYF
TGTGCCAGCTCACCCATCGGAGGTAGTCGGGAGACCCAGTACTTC
>TRBJ2-5|TRBV29-1|TRBD2|-
CSGRLAGGPETQYF
TGCAGCGGGAGACTAGCGGGGGGGCCTGAGACCCAGTACTTC
>TRBJ1-1|TRBV7-3|-|-
CASSLDLGLDTEAFF
TGTGCCAGCAGCTTAGACCTGGGGTTGGACACTGAAGCTTTCTTT
>TRBJ1-2|TRBV4-3|-|-
CASSQGVNNHNYGYTF
TGCGCCAGCAGCCAAGGAGTAAACAACCATAACTATGGCTACACCTTC
>TRBJ2-2|TRBV5-5|TRBD1|once
CASSPTLDRGRAGELFF
TGTGCCAGCAGCCCTACACTGGACAGGGGGCGGGCCGGGGAGCTGTTTTTT
>TRBJ2-7|TRBV29-1|-|-
CSVERHYEQYF
TGCAGCGTTGAGCGACACTACGAGCAGTACTTC
>TRBJ2-3|TRBV18|-|-
CASSPIVSYLSTQYF
TGTGCCAGCTCACCAATAGTCAGTTATCTCTCTACGCAGTATTTT
>TRBJ1-4|TRBV18|-|once
CASSPPRGADNEKLFF
TGTGCCAGCTCACCCCCCCGGGGTGCCGATAATGAAAAACTGTTTTTT
>TRBJ2-6|TRBV4-3|TRBD1|-
CASSRQKGTGRYSGANVLTF
TGCGCCAGCAGCCGCCAAAAAGGGACAGGACGTTACTCTGGGGCCAACGTCCTGACTTTC
>TRBJ2-7|TRBV18|-|-
CASSPRPMGEQYF
TGTGCCAGCTCACCCCGGCCTATGGGGGAGCAGTACTTC
>TRBJ2-3|TRBV9|TRBD2|-
CASSVVSGGGTDTQYF
TGTGCCAGCAGCGTAGTGTCGGGGGGGGGCACAGATACGCAGTATTTT
>TRBJ2-3|TRBV10-1|-|-
CASSISDTQYF
TGCGCCAGCAGCATCTCAGATACGCAGTATTTT
>TRBJ2-3|TRBV10-3|-|-
CAISVGAGTDTQYF
TGTGCCATCAGTGTCGGGGCAGGCACAGATACGCAGTATTTT